This TCR beta chain derives from a study of cytomegalovirus exposure and HLA in healthy donors. Study-level points and caveats: When a later analysis compared HLA-associated TCR beta chains with equally common others, the HLA-associated chains turned out to be more clonally expanded and to have lower generation probabilities. The majority of TCR sequences were rare, yet some public TCRs appeared in many donors. Trimming of TCR beta V- and J-genes showed a link, identified in a later analysis, to a missense DCLRE1C variant. With high specificity and sensitivity, the classifier reportedly diagnosed cytomegalovirus status.

The CDR3 consists of 17 residues. Per germline, CDR1 MNHEY and CDR2 SMNVEV (reference sequence). Trimming cost V 5 bases and J 1 base, with 18 bases left between them. Comments on this clone: What it binds is not known.

Primers: 60 Vbeta forward and 13 Jbeta reverse. The method was immunoSEQ multiplex PCR; TCRdb's version includes in-frame clones alone and lacks a portion of them. The table has about 130,000 clones, approximately 80% seen once. The genes are TRBV27 and TRBJ2-1, with D possibly matching TRBD2 (6 bases). Sequencing was carried out using PBMCs. This TCR derives from a young man in good health and CMV-seronegative. The CDR3 sequence: CASSRLAELGSYNEQFF. The CDR3 DNA sequence: TGTGCCAGCAGTCGTTTAGCGGAACTGGGTTCCTACAATGAGCAGTTCTTC.